This T cell receptor (beta chain) was found in a study of technical replicates of blood from a few donors. Libraries were prepared by immunoSEQ multiplex PCR; TCRdb keeps only in-frame clonotypes and omits some of them. Of fewer than 95,000 clones in the sample, 85% to 95% were seen once. Germline values: CDR1 MDHEN, CDR2 SYDVKM. CDR3 length: 14 amino acids. V lost 3 bases, J lost 4 bases, and 10 bases lay in between. The rearrangement links TRBV28 to TRBJ1-5; D is ambiguous. This clonotype was sampled from a human donor in good health. The sequenced sample was T cells isolated from PBMCs. The CDR3 protein is CASSLSRRNQPQHF. The CDR3 nucleotides read TGTGCCAGCAGTTTGAGCAGGCGTAATCAGCCCCAGCATTTT. The full variable domain, completed using reference TRBV28 and TRBJ1-5, is DVKVTQSSRYLVKRTGEKVFLECVQDMDHENMFWYRQDPGLGLRLIYFSYDVKMKEKGDIPEGYSVSREKKERFSLILESASTNQTSMYLCASSLSRRNQPQHFGDGTRLSIL.